Detailed here is one T cell receptor (beta chain). V shed 7 bases and J 10 bases; nucleotides not matched to a gene: 8. The CDR3 length is 13 residues. CDR1 is GTSNPN, CDR2 SVGIG, per germline (reference sequence). In the study's own analysis: Reference gene primer amplification in the assay estimated nucleated cell counts. TCRdb's table, derived via immunoSEQ multiplex PCR, lists solely in-frame clones and lacks some. The V and J calls and clone size are taken from that table; D and trimming were inferred from the DNA. The sample lists more than 75,000 clones, roughly 90% occurring once. This specimen comes from a study of blood T cell repertoires in COVID-19.

The sequenced material came from peripheral blood. The TCR originated in a man aged 50 to 60 with COVID-19, enrolled during active disease. This chain links TRBV30 with TRBJ1-6, with 9 bases fitting TRBD1. The CDR3: CALKGQGGSPLHF. CDR3 sequence (DNA): TGTGCCTTGAAGGGACAGGGCGGATCACCCCTCCACTTT.